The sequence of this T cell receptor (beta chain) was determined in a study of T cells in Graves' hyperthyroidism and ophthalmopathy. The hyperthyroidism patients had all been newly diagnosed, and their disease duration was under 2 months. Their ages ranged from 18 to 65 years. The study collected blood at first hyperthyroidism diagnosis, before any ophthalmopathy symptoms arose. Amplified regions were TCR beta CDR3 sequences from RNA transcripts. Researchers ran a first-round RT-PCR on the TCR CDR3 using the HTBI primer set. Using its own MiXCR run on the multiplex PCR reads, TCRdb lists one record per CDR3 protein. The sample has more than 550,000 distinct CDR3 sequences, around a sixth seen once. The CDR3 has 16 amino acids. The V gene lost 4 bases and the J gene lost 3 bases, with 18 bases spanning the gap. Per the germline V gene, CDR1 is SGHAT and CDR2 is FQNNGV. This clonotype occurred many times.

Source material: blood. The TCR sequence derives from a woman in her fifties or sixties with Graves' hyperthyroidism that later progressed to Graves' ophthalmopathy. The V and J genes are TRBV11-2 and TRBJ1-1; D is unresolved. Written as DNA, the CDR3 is TGTGCCAGCAGCTCCGAGGTCACGGTATGGTACACTGAAGCTTTCTTT. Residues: CASSSEVTVWYTEAFF.